This TCR beta chain was identified in a study of blood T cell repertoires in COVID-19. Study details: Material from acute and convalescent COVID-19 was sourced from the United States, Italy and Spain.

As processed by the authors: The assay estimated nucleated cells by amplifying reference gene primers. The protocol was immunoSEQ multiplex PCR, while the TCRdb copy is restricted to in-frame clones and leaves out a portion. The V and J calls and the clone size are those of that table, but D and trimming were determined from the DNA. The sample consists of some 180,000 clones, around 87% of them appearing once. Seattle patients were enrolled while actively infected and followed longitudinally. The sample consisted of peripheral blood. This TCR was recovered from a woman older than 75 with COVID-19, enrolled during active disease.

CDR3 in amino acids: CASSHDTAGELFF. CDR3 DNA: TGTGCCAGCAGCCATGACACGGCCGGGGAGCTGTTTTTT. This chain connects TRBV3-1 (or the pseudogene TRBV3-2) to TRBJ2-2; D gene unclear. The CDR3 covers 13 residues. From germline, CDR1 is LGHDT and CDR2 YNNKEL (reference sequence). V dropped 3 bases and J dropped 6 bases, with 8 bases sitting between them.